Below are 20 T cell receptor beta chains sequenced from a single sample in a study of T-cell reconstitution after alpha-beta-depleted transplantation in children. TCRbeta library construction was performed incorporating unique molecular identifiers. Each CDR3 protein is one row after TCRdb ran MiXCR on the PCR reads. Seen here are a few hundred thousand distinct CDR3 sequences, 25% to 30% observed once, and the top ten hold under 45%. The specimen comprised PBMCs, sampled before TCRalphabeta/CD19-depleted stem cell transplant. These receptor sequences come from a boy in the first two years of life with Wiskott-Aldrich syndrome, due to receive a stem cell transplant.

This clonotype has just a few counts. V is TRBV10-3 and J is TRBJ1-6; D gene ambiguous. The CDR3 has 15 amino acids. CDR1 and CDR2 from the germline V gene are ENHRY and SYGVKD. V shed 2 bases and J shed 7 bases, with 12 bases lying between them. The CDR3 protein is CAISEARQENSPLHF. The CDR3 DNA follows: TGTGCCATCAGTGAGGCTAGGCAGGAGAATTCACCCCTCCACTTT.

This rearrangement joins TRBV4-1 to TRBJ2-7; D call uncertain. Germline V gene lookup returns CDR1 MGHRA and CDR2 YSYEKL. Trimming shortened V by 0 bases and J by 3 bases, and 21 bases separated the two germline ends. This CDR3 contains 18 residues. CDR3 nucleotides: TGCGCCAGCAGCCAAGATTTTGGGTATCGGGCAGGAGACTACGAGCAGTACTTC. Amino acid sequence: CASSQDFGYRAGDYEQYF.

The J gene is TRBJ2-1, the V gene TRBV3-1; D is uncertain. The CDR3 length is 14 residues. V was shortened by 4 bases and J by 6 bases, with 13 bases between the two germline ends. Germline loops: CDR1 LGHDT, CDR2 YNNKEL (reference sequence). Here the CDR3 reads CASSPPGPLNEQFF. DNA for the CDR3: TGTGCCAGCAGCCCCCCTGGCCCCCTCAATGAGCAGTTCTTC.

About this clonotype itself: The junction differs from germline at one of its ends, possibly a read error. The chain combines TRBV20-1 with TRBJ2-5; TRBD2 might be the D (5 bases). This CDR3 is built from 13 residues. Germline V CDR1 and CDR2: DFQATT, SNEGSKA (reference sequence). Here the CDR3 reads CSARVDYQETQYF. For the CDR3, the DNA is TGCAGTGCTAGGGTAGACTACCAGGAGACCCAGTACTTC.

This clonotype was found a few times. The rearrangement joins TRBV12-3 or TRBV12-4 to TRBJ2-7, with 8 positions matching TRBD1. This CDR3 region has 18 residues. The J segment lost 1 base and the V segment lost 6 bases, leaving 17 bases of the junction unmatched. Here the CDR3 reads CASSPKSRDRYGSYEQYF. The CDR3 DNA reads as TGTGCCAGCAGCCCCAAGTCCCGGGACAGGTATGGATCCTACGAGCAGTACTTC.

The V and J genes are TRBV12-3 or TRBV12-4 and TRBJ2-7; TRBD1 aligns across 11 bases. V was clipped by 10 bases and J by 3 bases; unmatched bases: 8. The CDR3 runs to 14 residues. The CDR3 coding sequence is TGTGCCACCGCGGTGGGGACAGGGGGCTACGAGCAGTACTTC. Translating gives CATAVGTGGYEQYF.

This clonotype came up a few times. The chain uses TRBV5-1 and TRBJ2-2; the match to TRBD2 covers 10 bases. The CDR3 consists of 17 residues. Germline loops: CDR1 SGHRS, CDR2 YFSETQ. With V trimmed by 2 bases and J by 7 bases, 11 bases remained unmatched. The CDR3: CASSFELLAGAIGELFF. For the CDR3, the DNA is TGCGCCAGCAGCTTTGAATTGCTAGCGGGAGCGATCGGGGAGCTGTTTTTT.

The chain couples TRBV7-3 to TRBJ2-2; 8 positions match TRBD2. With 3 bases clipped from V and 3 bases from J, the junction kept 12 bases outside the gene matches. CDR1 and CDR2 (germline): SGHTA, FQGTGA. The CDR3 loop spans 18 amino acids. The CDR3 bases are TGTGCCAGCAGCTTTGGAGCCCGGGCAGCGGGAGACACCGGGGAGCTGTTTTTT. Its protein is CASSFGARAAGDTGELFF.

This clonotype has only a few counts. The chain has TRBV5-1 and TRBJ2-7; TRBD1 aligns across 7 bases. V gave up 3 bases and J gave up 2 bases; unmatched junction bases: 11. Germline V lookup: CDR1 SGHRS, CDR2 YFSETQ. The CDR3 is made up of 16 amino acids. The chain's CDR3 is CASSSTGAGAPYEQYF. The CDR3 DNA is TGCGCCAGCAGCTCCACAGGGGCCGGGGCCCCCTACGAGCAGTACTTC.

This clonotype was counted between two and nine times. V is TRBV12-3 or TRBV12-4 and J is TRBJ1-3; TRBD1 agrees at 7 bases. The CDR3 totals 13 residues. The J segment lost 4 bases and the V segment lost 7 bases, leaving 4 bases of the junction unmatched. The CDR3 region has the DNA TGTGCCAGCAAACTGGACAGGGGAAACACCATATATTTT. Translated, it gives CASKLDRGNTIYF.

The chain combines TRBV29-1 with TRBJ2-7, with D tentatively TRBD1 (6 bases). The germline V gene encodes CDR1 SQVTM and CDR2 ANQGSEA. V was pared by 4 bases and J by 2 bases, with 12 bases between. The CDR3 spans 13 residues. CDR3 region: CSVADRSPYEQYF. The CDR3 DNA sequence: TGCAGCGTTGCTGACAGGTCCCCCTACGAGCAGTACTTC.

The chain employs TRBV20-1 and TRBJ2-2; TRBD2 agrees at 9 bases. This CDR3 comprises 16 residues. The germline gives CDR1 DFQATT, CDR2 SNEGSKA (reference sequence). Germline trimming cut 1 base from V and 5 bases from J; bases unmatched to any gene: 8. The CDR3 sequence is CSARVLVAGDTGELFF. CDR3 nucleotide sequence: TGCAGTGCTAGAGTCCTGGTAGCGGGAGATACCGGGGAGCTGTTTTTT.

The chain links TRBV5-1 to TRBJ2-1; TRBD2 might be the D (7 bases). This CDR3 spans 15 amino acids. CDR1 is SGHRS, CDR2 YFSETQ, per germline. Deletions cut 5 bases from V and 4 bases from J, with 16 bases between. DNA of the CDR3: TGCGCCAGCAGGCGGGGGCGAGACAGTTACAATGAGCAGTTCTTC. Translated: CASRRGRDSYNEQFF. Supplemented by reference TRBV5-1 and TRBJ2-1, the full variable domain reads KAGVTQTPRYLIKTRGQQVTLSCSPISGHRSVSWYQQTPGQGLQFLFEYFSETQRNKGNFPGRFSGRQFSNSRSEMNVSTLELGDSALYLCASRRGRDSYNEQFFGPGTRLTVL.

The CDR3 region has the DNA TGCGCCAGCAGATCGACAGGGGGAGGTGAAAAACTGTTTTTT. This codes for CASRSTGGGEKLFF. The chain links TRBV5-1 to TRBJ1-4; TRBD1 agrees at 9 bases. This CDR3 has 14 amino acids. V was pared by 5 bases and J by 7 bases, with 6 bases of the junction left unmatched. Germline V gene sequence: CDR1 SGHRS, CDR2 YFSETQ.

This clonotype occurred a few times. The V call is TRBV20-1, the J call TRBJ2-7, with 10 bases that match TRBD2. CDR1 and CDR2 (germline): DFQATT, SNEGSKA (reference sequence). This CDR3 spans 13 amino acids. The V segment lost 6 bases and the J segment 2 bases; nucleotides outside the gene matches: 4. DNA for the CDR3: TGCAGTGCCAGACTAGCGGGTACCTACGAGCAGTACTTC. As protein: CSARLAGTYEQYF.

The chain recombines TRBV12-3 or TRBV12-4 with TRBJ2-7, with 7 bases matching TRBD1. The CDR3 sequence is 13 residues long. The V gene end was trimmed by 3 bases and the J gene end by 4 bases; junction bases not matched to a gene: 3. The CDR3 loop is CASSLGQRYEQYF. The CDR3 region has the DNA TGTGCCAGCAGTTTGGGACAGAGATACGAGCAGTACTTC.

The rearrangement joins TRBV27 to TRBJ2-3; possible D gene TRBD1, 5 bases. The CDR3 has 13 residues. V was shortened by 8 bases and J by 1 base, with 10 bases between the two germline ends. Germline CDR1 MNHEY, CDR2 SMNVEV (reference sequence). The CDR3 DNA is TGTGCCAGCTCCGGACAACGCACAGATACGCAGTATTTT. Its translation: CASSGQRTDTQYF.

The rearrangement links TRBV5-1 to TRBJ2-7; 7 bases are shared with TRBD1. CDR1 is SGHRS and CDR2 is YFSETQ in the germline V gene. The CDR3 runs 15 residues. Trimming at V came to 0 bases and at J to 3 bases, leaving 6 bases not matched to a gene. The CDR3 loop reads CASSLGRQGNYEQYF. DNA for the CDR3: TGCGCCAGCAGCTTGGGCCGACAGGGAAACTACGAGCAGTACTTC. The full variable domain, in which reference TRBV5-1 and TRBJ2-7 provide the parts outside the CDR3, is KAGVTQTPRYLIKTRGQQVTLSCSPISGHRSVSWYQQTPGQGLQFLFEYFSETQRNKGNFPGRFSGRQFSNSRSEMNVSTLELGDSALYLCASSLGRQGNYEQYFGPGTRLTVT.

The genes are TRBV7-6 and TRBJ1-3; D not certain. CDR3 size: 15 residues. Germline-derived CDR1 and CDR2 are SGHVS and FNYEAQ. The V end was cut by 2 bases, the J end by 1 base, with 9 bases between. The CDR3 DNA is TGTGCCAGCAGCTTAAATGAGGGATCTGGAAACACCATATATTTT. As protein: CASSLNEGSGNTIYF.

The chain has TRBV5-1 and TRBJ2-1, with a weak D call TRBD2 (6 bases). The CDR3 has 15 residues. Per germline, CDR1 SGHRS and CDR2 YFSETQ. Trimming removed 0 bases from V and 7 bases from J, with 14 bases in between. This CDR3 is CASSLGQVEGNEQFF. The DNA for the CDR3 is TGCGCCAGCAGCTTGGGGCAGGTGGAGGGGAATGAGCAGTTCTTC.